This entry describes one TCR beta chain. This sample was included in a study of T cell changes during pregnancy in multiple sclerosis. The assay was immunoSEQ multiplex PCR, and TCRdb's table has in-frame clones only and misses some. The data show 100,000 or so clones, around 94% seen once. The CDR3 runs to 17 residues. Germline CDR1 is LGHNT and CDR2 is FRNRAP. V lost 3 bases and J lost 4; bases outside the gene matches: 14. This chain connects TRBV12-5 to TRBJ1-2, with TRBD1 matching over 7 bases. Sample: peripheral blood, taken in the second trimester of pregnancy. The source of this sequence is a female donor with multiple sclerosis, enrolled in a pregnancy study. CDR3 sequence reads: CASGLERQGALAYGYTF. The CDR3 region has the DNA TGTGCTAGTGGTTTAGAGAGACAGGGCGCCTTAGCCTATGGCTACACCTTC.